This is a list of T cell receptor beta chains from one sample in a study of T cells in Graves' hyperthyroidism and ophthalmopathy. MiXCR, run by TCRdb on the multiplex PCR reads, gives a single entry per CDR3 protein. The sample yields a few hundred thousand distinct CDR3 sequences, roughly 15% seen once. The specimen sequenced was blood. These receptors originate from a woman in her late teens or twenties with Graves' hyperthyroidism. Both conserved end residues are part of each CDR3. A D gene is named only where the DNA matches it firmly. The size entry is marked missing in some rows and otherwise reads once, few, many or a size class.

>many|TRBJ2-7|TRBV2|.
CASSVGTTYEQYF
TGTGCCAGCAGTGTAGGTACTACCTACGAGCAGTACTTC
>many|TRBJ2-5|TRBV3-1|.
CASSQFRRETQYF
TGTGCCAGCAGCCAATTTCGGCGGGAGACCCAGTACTTC
>few|TRBJ1-3|TRBV27|TRBD1
CASTWGDSGNTIYF
TGTGCCAGCACCTGGGGGGACAGCGGAAACACCATATATTTT
>many|TRBJ1-2|TRBV3-1|.
CASSQRTVSGYTF
TGTGCCAGCAGCCAAAGGACAGTTTCTGGCTACACCTTC
>.|TRBJ2-6|TRBV28|.
CASSLGANVLTF
TGTGCCAGCAGTTTGGGGGCCAACGTCCTGACTTTC
>few|TRBJ2-1|TRBV5-4|.
CASSLPGGAYNEQFF
TGTGCCAGCAGCTTACCCGGGGGCGCTTACAATGAGCAGTTCTTC
>many|TRBJ1-4|TRBV28|TRBD1
CASSSTGTGVGSLKLFF
TGTGCCAGCAGTTCCACCGGGACAGGGGTGGGGAGCCTAAAACTGTTTTTT
>many|TRBJ2-3|TRBV27|TRBD1
CASSTTDRGTDTQYF
TGTGCCAGCAGTACCACGGACAGGGGGACAGATACGCAGTATTTT
>.|TRBJ2-5|TRBV9|TRBD2
CASSGGLAGGLETQYF
TGTGCCAGCAGCGGCGGACTAGCGGGAGGGCTGGAGACCCAGTACTTC
>many|TRBJ1-3|TRBV7-2|.
CASSLGVPFSSGNTIYF
TGTGCCAGCAGCTTGGGGGTCCCTTTCAGCTCTGGAAACACCATATATTTT
>.|TRBJ1-2|TRBV24-1|TRBD1
CATSDLPRQGFYGYTF
TGTGCCACCAGTGATTTGCCGAGACAGGGTTTCTATGGCTACACCTTC
>many|TRBJ1-5|TRBV12-3/TRBV12-4|.
CASSASGVQPQHF
TGTGCCAGCAGTGCCTCAGGAGTTCAGCCCCAGCATTTT
>many|TRBJ2-5|TRBV6-1|TRBD2
CASSHPGLGGETQYF
TGTGCCAGCAGCCACCCGGGACTAGGTGGGGAGACCCAGTACTTC
>few|TRBJ1-5|TRBV6-5|.
CASSYGTGPQHF
TGTGCCAGCAGTTACGGGACGGGGCCCCAGCATTTT
>few|TRBJ2-7|TRBV6-2/TRBV6-3|.
CASSYSTRYEQYF
TGTGCCAGCAGTTACTCAACCCGCTACGAGCAGTACTTC
>.|TRBJ2-2|TRBV6-2/TRBV6-3|TRBD1
CATRTGGHTGELFF
TGTGCCACAAGGACAGGGGGCCACACCGGGGAGCTGTTTTTT
>many|TRBJ2-7|TRBV9|.
CASSIGPTYEQYF
TGTGCCAGCAGCATAGGGCCCACCTACGAGCAGTACTTC
>many|TRBJ2-7|TRBV14|.
CASSQVMTPYEQYF
TGTGCCAGCAGCCAAGTTATGACACCCTACGAGCAGTACTTC
>many|TRBJ1-1|TRBV27|.
CASSLSTGLDEAFF
TGTGCCAGCAGTTTATCTACAGGGTTGGATGAAGCTTTCTTT
>.|TRBJ1-5|TRBV19|.
CASSIRQNQPQHF
TGTGCCAGTAGTATTCGACAGAATCAGCCCCAGCATTTT
>many|TRBJ2-2|TRBV10-2|.
CASSDQGIRTGELFF
TGCGCCAGCAGTGATCAGGGCATAAGAACCGGGGAGCTGTTTTTT
>.|TRBJ2-1|TRBV11-2|.
CASSSLAEVYNEQFF
TGTGCCAGCAGTTCATTAGCGGAGGTTTACAATGAGCAGTTCTTC
>.|TRBJ2-1|TRBV6-1|.
CARKGIGRGWGNEQFF
TGTGCCAGAAAAGGGATCGGACGAGGATGGGGAAATGAGCAGTTCTTC
>.|TRBJ2-2|TRBV18|TRBD2
CASSRGAGAVTGELFF
TGTGCCAGCTCCCGGGGAGCGGGAGCGGTCACCGGGGAGCTGTTTTTT
>many|TRBJ2-3|TRBV3-1|TRBD2
CASSQLEREAEDTQYF
TGTGCCAGCAGCCAACTCGAGCGGGAGGCCGAGGATACGCAGTATTTT
>many|TRBJ2-1|TRBV12-3/TRBV12-4|TRBD1
CASSQLQGVGHNEQFF
TGTGCCAGCAGCCAATTACAGGGGGTAGGACACAATGAGCAGTTCTTC
>many|TRBJ1-2|TRBV10-3|.
CAISGSEDYGYTF
TGTGCCATCAGTGGTTCGGAGGACTATGGCTACACCTTC
>few|TRBJ2-5|TRBV28|TRBD2
CASSFGGAGETQYF
TGTGCCAGCAGTTTCGGGGGGGCCGGGGAGACCCAGTACTTC
>many|TRBJ2-3|TRBV5-1|TRBD2
CASSSGGNTDTQYF
TGCGCCAGCAGTTCGGGAGGCAACACAGATACGCAGTATTTT
>many|TRBJ2-3|TRBV7-2|.
CASRTPGRDTQYF
TGTGCCAGCAGGACGCCGGGGCGGGATACGCAGTATTTT